These T cell receptor beta chains were read from a single sample in a study of shared T cell receptors in the human thymus. The method was immunoSEQ multiplex PCR; TCRdb's version includes in-frame clones alone and lacks a portion of them. This table has some 720,000 clones, 88% appearing once. Separately, the same data were catalogued under a study of human thymus T cells.

Sequenced input: thymocytes. These receptor sequences come from a boy younger than two with a congenital heart defect. CDR3s include the opening cysteine and the closing phenylalanine or tryptophan. A D gene is named only where the DNA matches it firmly. The size entry is marked missing in some rows and otherwise reads once, few, many or a size class.

J: TRBJ2-3; size: NA; V: TRBV4-3; D: TRBD2; CDR3: CASSQEAGDGTDTQYF; DNA: TGCGCCAGCAGCCAAGAGGCGGGAGACGGCACAGATACGCAGTATTTT
J: TRBJ2-2; size: NA; V: TRBV10-3; D: NA; CDR3: CAIKDHRGGGELFF; DNA: TGTGCCATCAAGGATCACCGTGGCGGCGGGGAGCTGTTTTTT
J: TRBJ2-5; size: NA; V: TRBV18; D: NA; CDR3: CASSPWKGRGDQETQYF; DNA: TGTGCCAGCTCACCGTGGAAGGGCAGGGGTGACCAAGAGACCCAGTACTTC
J: TRBJ2-5; size: NA; V: TRBV4-2; D: NA; CDR3: CASSQVVGGNQETQYF; DNA: TGTGCCAGCAGCCAAGTGGTGGGAGGCAACCAAGAGACCCAGTACTTC
J: TRBJ1-1; size: once; V: TRBV5-1; D: TRBD1; CDR3: CASSFRDRGLLNTEAFF; DNA: TGCGCCAGCAGCTTTCGGGACAGGGGTCTGTTGAACACTGAAGCTTTCTTT
J: TRBJ2-3; size: NA; V: TRBV5-1; D: TRBD2; CDR3: CASAATSGTDTQYF; DNA: TGCGCCAGCGCGGCGACTAGCGGCACAGATACGCAGTATTTT
J: TRBJ2-2; size: NA; V: TRBV4-2; D: NA; CDR3: CASSQGGPNTGELFF; DNA: TGTGCCAGCAGCCAGGGGGGGCCGAACACCGGGGAGCTGTTTTTT
J: TRBJ2-3; size: NA; V: TRBV5-1; D: TRBD2; CDR3: CASSFPRGTTAVDTQYF; DNA: TGCGCCAGCAGCTTTCCGAGAGGGACTACCGCGGTGGATACGCAGTATTTT
J: TRBJ1-5; size: NA; V: TRBV19; D: TRBD1; CDR3: CASSTNRGRSNQPQHF; DNA: TGTGCCAGTAGTACGAACAGGGGTCGGAGCAATCAGCCCCAGCATTTT
J: TRBJ2-7; size: NA; V: TRBV5-6; D: TRBD1; CDR3: CASSLAGQGAFEQYF; DNA: TGTGCCAGCAGCTTGGCGGGACAGGGGGCGTTTGAGCAGTACTTC
J: TRBJ1-5; size: NA; V: TRBV27; D: NA; CDR3: CASSINSNQPQHF; DNA: TGTGCCAGCAGTATAAATAGCAATCAGCCCCAGCATTTT
J: TRBJ2-7; size: NA; V: TRBV6-6; D: NA; CDR3: CASSLDCYEQYF; DNA: TGTGCCAGCAGCCTCGACTGCTACGAGCAGTACTTC
J: TRBJ2-5; size: NA; V: TRBV5-1; D: NA; CDR3: CASSLGGYRQETQYF; DNA: TGCGCCAGCAGCTTGGGGGGCTATAGACAAGAGACCCAGTACTTC